This T cell receptor beta chain was found in a study of T-cell memory formation after mild COVID-19. The wider study: Largely, TCR clusters stayed within a single donor. Findings of the study overall: Shrinking CD4+ clones resided mostly in CM and EM, and CD8+ ones in EMRA. Clones that contracted from day 15 to 85 were balanced CD4/CD8, while later expanders leaned CD4+.

The CDR3 extends over 13 amino acids. The germline V gene has CDR1 LGHDT and CDR2 YNNKEL (reference sequence). V was shortened by 4 bases and J by 5 bases, with 10 bases between the two germline ends. Constant-segment primers were used for 5'RACE, and the resulting TCR alpha and TCR beta cDNA libraries carried sample barcodes and UMIs. Each CDR3 protein is one row after TCRdb ran MiXCR on the 5' RACE reads. The sample includes about 170,000 distinct CDR3 sequences, approximately 12% of them seen just once. This clonotype has a handful of counts. Its antigen is not known. This sequence originates from a young man who had mild COVID-19 (a few samples of this study predate the infection). Cell type and time point are not known. The gene calls are TRBV3-1 and TRBJ2-3; no clear D gene. Sequencing input: PBMCs or a T cell subset sorted from them (not recorded which). CDR3 sequence: CASSLRSGDTQYF. The DNA of the CDR3 is TGTGCCAGCAGCCTCCGATCGGGAGATACGCAGTATTTT.